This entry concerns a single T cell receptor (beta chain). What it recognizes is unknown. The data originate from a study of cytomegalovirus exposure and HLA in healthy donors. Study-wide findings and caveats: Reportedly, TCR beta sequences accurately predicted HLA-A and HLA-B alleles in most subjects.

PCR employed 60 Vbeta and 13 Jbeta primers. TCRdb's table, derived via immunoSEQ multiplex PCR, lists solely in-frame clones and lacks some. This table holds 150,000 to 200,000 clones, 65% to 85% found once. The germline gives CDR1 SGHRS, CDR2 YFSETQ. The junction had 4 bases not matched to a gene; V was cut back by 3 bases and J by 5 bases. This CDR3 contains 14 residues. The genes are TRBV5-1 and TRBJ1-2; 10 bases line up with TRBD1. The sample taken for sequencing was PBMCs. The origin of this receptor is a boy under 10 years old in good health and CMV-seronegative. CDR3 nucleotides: TGCGCCAGCAGCTCGGGACAGGGGCCTTATGGCTACACCTTC. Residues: CASSSGQGPYGYTF.